These T cell receptor beta chains were read from a single sample in a study of beta chain features in type 1 diabetes. TCRdb's copy holds only in-frame clones and misses some; the assay was immunoSEQ multiplex PCR. The data hold 300,000 to 350,000 clones, with 7.5% to 9% observed a single time. Sequencing was performed on central memory CD4+ T cells from blood. The receptors derive from a woman under 30 in good health. The conserved cysteine and the conserved F or W are not part of the CDR3 here.

v_call: TRBV2
cdr3_aa: ASSLSNTGELF

v_call: TRBV14
cdr3_aa: ASSQDQMRRDTQY

v_call: TRBV25-1
cdr3_aa: ASSDSGTGGADTQY

v_call: TRBV29-1
cdr3_aa: SVAMETQY

v_call: TRBV7-2
cdr3_aa: ASTLPRPVPPYNEQF

v_call: TRBV7-2
cdr3_aa: ASSLKSSTAHEQF

v_call: TRBV5-4
cdr3_aa: ASRFERFNEQF

v_call: TRBV5-1
cdr3_aa: ASSSEPGVLPQH

v_call: TRBV28
cdr3_aa: ASSLRRGGSYEQY

v_call: TRBV14
cdr3_aa: ASSHRQDQETQY

v_call: TRBV7-9
cdr3_aa: ASGSGHEQY

v_call: TRBV15
cdr3_aa: ATSRESDNEQF

v_call: TRBV2
cdr3_aa: ASSEAVEQF

v_call: TRBV9
cdr3_aa: ASSPGWGANTGELF

v_call: TRBV4-3
cdr3_aa: ASSQEAGRSHETQY

v_call: TRBV20-1
cdr3_aa: SAWRRRGYT

v_call: TRBV19
cdr3_aa: ASSSWDTEAF

v_call: TRBV6-5
cdr3_aa: ASSHGTDYEQY

v_call: TRBV5-4
cdr3_aa: ASSGTGGGYT

v_call: TRBV7-6
cdr3_aa: ASSLAFTDAGNTEAF

v_call: TRBV19
cdr3_aa: ASSISGGEQY

v_call: TRBV4-2
cdr3_aa: ASSQDRLAGGLNEQF

v_call: TRBV29-1
cdr3_aa: SVFVETQY

v_call: TRBV28
cdr3_aa: ASSLAGAADTQY

v_call: TRBV27
cdr3_aa: ASSFLKNEQY

v_call: TRBV2
cdr3_aa: ASSEGWSRQPQH

v_call: TRBV19
cdr3_aa: ASSIGTSGTDTQY

v_call: TRBV11-1
cdr3_aa: ASSLGTVFSYEQY

v_call: TRBV6-6
cdr3_aa: ASSPHGADTQY

v_call: TRBV10-3
cdr3_aa: AISGTGQENTIY

v_call: TRBV7-2
cdr3_aa: ASSREGRDSF

v_call: TRBV28
cdr3_aa: ASSRRGAEETQY

v_call: TRBV4-3
cdr3_aa: ASSQDRANYGYT

v_call: TRBV4-2
cdr3_aa: ASSQRAQASGSYNEQF

v_call: TRBV12-5
cdr3_aa: ASGLSPNTGELF

v_call: TRBV1
cdr3_aa: TSSQDSEPITGNQPQH

v_call: TRBV6-1
cdr3_aa: ASSSTGRETQY

v_call: TRBV11-2
cdr3_aa: ASSRTGFGEKLF

v_call: TRBV7-9
cdr3_aa: ASSPPGTGGGEQY

v_call: TRBV9
cdr3_aa: ASSVRGTSSLETQY

v_call: TRBV2
cdr3_aa: ASTGAEETQY

v_call: TRBV9
cdr3_aa: ASSAGGVSNYGYT

v_call: TRBV27
cdr3_aa: ASSPRTGLGNQPQH

v_call: TRBV6-6
cdr3_aa: ASSYGDSYEQY

v_call: TRBV19
cdr3_aa: ASSIGNSGANVLT

v_call: TRBV7-8
cdr3_aa: ASSQELNQPQH

v_call: TRBV11-2
cdr3_aa: ASSSLGRSSGRADTQY

v_call: TRBV15
cdr3_aa: ATSRDHGTTNEKLF

v_call: TRBV2
cdr3_aa: ASSSEGNTEAF

v_call: TRBV28
cdr3_aa: ASSPLGQEDQPQH

v_call: TRBV5-1
cdr3_aa: ASSLRQANTEAF

v_call: TRBV2
cdr3_aa: ASSGLAGVGNEQF

v_call: TRBV7-8
cdr3_aa: ASSPRRSQETQY

v_call: TRBV7-9
cdr3_aa: AGTGTVNAENIQY

v_call: TRBV10-3
cdr3_aa: AIGQSYEQY